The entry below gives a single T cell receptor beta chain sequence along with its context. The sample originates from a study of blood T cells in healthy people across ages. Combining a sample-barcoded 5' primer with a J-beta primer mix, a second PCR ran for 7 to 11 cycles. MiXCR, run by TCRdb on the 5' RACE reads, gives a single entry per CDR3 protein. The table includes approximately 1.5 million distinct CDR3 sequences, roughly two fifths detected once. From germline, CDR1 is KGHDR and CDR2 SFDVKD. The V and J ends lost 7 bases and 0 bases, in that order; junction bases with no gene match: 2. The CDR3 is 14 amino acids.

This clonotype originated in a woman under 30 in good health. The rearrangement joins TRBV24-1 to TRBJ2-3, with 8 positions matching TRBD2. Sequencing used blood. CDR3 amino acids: CATRAGGSTDTQYF. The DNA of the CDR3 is TGTGCCACCAGGGCGGGAGGAAGCACAGATACGCAGTATTTT.